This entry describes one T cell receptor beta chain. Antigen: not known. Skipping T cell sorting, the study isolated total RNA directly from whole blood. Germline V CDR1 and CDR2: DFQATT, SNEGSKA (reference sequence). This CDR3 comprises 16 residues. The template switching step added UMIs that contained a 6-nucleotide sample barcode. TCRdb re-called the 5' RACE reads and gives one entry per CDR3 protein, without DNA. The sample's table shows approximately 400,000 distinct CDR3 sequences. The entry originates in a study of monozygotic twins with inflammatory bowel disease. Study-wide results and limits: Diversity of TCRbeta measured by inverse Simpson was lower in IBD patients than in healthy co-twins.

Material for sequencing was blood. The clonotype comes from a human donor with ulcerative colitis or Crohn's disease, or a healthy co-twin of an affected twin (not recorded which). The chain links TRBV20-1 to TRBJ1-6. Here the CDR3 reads CSARLGGVVNNSPLHF.